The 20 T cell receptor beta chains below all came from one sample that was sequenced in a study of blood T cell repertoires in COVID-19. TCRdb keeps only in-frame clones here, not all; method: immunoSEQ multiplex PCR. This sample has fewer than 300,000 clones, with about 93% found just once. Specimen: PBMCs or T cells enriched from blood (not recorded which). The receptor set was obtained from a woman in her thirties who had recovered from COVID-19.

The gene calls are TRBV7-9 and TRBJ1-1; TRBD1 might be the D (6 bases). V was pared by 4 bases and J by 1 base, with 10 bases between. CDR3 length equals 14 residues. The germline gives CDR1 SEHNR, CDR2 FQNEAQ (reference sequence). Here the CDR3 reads CASSSLQGNTEAFF. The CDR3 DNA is TGTGCCAGCAGCTCTCTACAGGGGAACACTGAAGCTTTCTTT.

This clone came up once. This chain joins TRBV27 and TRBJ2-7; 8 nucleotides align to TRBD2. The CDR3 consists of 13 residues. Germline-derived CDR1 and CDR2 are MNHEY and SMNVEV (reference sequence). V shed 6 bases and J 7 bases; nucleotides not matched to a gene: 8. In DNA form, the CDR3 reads TGTGCCAGCAGAAGAAGCGGGAGTTGGGAGCAGTACTTC. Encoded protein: CASRRSGSWEQYF.

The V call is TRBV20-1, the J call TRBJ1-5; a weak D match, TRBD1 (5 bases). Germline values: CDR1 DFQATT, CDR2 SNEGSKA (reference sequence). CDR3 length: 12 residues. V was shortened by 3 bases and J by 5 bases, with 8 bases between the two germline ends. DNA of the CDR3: TGCAGTGCTAGTCGGGGGGATCAGCCCCAGCATTTT. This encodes CSASRGDQPQHF.

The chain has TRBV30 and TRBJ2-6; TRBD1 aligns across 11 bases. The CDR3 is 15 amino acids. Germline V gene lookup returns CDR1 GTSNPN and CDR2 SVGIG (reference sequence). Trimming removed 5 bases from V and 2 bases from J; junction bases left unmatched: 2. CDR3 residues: CAWGQGATGANVLTF. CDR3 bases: TGTGCCTGGGGACAGGGGGCAACTGGGGCCAACGTCCTGACTTTC.

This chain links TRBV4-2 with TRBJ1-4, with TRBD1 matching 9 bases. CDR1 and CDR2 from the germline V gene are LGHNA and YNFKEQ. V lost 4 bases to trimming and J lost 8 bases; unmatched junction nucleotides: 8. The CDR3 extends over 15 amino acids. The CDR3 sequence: CASSPPDRGEEKLFF. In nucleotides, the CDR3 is TGTGCCAGCAGCCCACCCGACAGGGGGGAAGAAAAACTGTTTTTT.

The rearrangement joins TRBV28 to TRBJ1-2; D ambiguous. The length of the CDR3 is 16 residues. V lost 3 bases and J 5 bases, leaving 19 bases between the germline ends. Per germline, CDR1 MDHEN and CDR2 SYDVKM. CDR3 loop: CASSFSAGGRAYGYTF. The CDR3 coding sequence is TGTGCCAGCAGTTTCTCGGCCGGAGGACGGGCATATGGCTACACCTTC.

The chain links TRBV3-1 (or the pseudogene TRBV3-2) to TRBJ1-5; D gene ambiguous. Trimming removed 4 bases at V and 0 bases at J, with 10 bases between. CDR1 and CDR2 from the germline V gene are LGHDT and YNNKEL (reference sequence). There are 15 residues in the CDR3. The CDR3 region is CASSLGMYSNQPQHF. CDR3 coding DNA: TGTGCCAGCAGCCTCGGGATGTATAGCAATCAGCCCCAGCATTTT.

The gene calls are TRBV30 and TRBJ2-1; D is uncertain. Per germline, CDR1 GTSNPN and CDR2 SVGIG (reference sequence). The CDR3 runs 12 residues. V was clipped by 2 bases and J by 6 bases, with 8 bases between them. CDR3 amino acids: CAWSLAANEQFF. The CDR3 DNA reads TGTGCCTGGAGTCTTGCGGCCAATGAGCAGTTCTTC.

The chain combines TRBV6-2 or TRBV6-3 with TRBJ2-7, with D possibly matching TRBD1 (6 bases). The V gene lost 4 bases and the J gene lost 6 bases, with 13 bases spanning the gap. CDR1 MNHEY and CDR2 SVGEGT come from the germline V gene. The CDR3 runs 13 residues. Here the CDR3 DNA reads TGTGCCAGCAGTTTCCCTATAGGGGGCGAGCAGTACTTC. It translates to CASSFPIGGEQYF.

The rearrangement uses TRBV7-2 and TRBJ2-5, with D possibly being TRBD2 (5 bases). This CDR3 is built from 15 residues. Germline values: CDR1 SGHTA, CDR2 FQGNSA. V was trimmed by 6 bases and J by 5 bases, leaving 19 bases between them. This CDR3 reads CASRRMIREEETQYF. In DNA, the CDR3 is TGTGCCAGCAGACGTATGATTCGGGAAGAGGAGACCCAGTACTTC.

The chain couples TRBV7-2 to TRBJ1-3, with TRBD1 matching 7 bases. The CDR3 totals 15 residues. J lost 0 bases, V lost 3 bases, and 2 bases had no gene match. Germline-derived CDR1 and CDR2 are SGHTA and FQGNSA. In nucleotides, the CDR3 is TGTGCCAGCAGCTTGGGACAGTACTCTGGAAACACCATATATTTT. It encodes CASSLGQYSGNTIYF. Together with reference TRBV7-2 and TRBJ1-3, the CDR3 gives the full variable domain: GAGVSQSPSNKVTEKGKDVELRCDPISGHTALYWYRQSLGQGLEFLIYFQGNSAPDKSGLPSDRFSAERTGGSVSTLTIQRTQQEDSAVYLCASSLGQYSGNTIYFGEGSWLTVV.

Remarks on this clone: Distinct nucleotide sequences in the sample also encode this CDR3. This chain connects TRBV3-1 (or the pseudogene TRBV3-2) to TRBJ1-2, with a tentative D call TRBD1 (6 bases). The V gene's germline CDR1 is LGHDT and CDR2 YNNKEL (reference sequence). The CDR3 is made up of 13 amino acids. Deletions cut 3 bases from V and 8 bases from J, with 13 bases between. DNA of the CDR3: TGTGCCAGCAGCCAGGGAACAGGGTTAGGCTACACCTTC. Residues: CASSQGTGLGYTF.

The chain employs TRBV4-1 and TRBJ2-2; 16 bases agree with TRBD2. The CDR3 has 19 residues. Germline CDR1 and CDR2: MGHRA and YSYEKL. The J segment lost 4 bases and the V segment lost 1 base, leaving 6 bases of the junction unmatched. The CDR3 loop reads CASSQVGTSGRAPTGELFF. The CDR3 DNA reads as TGCGCCAGCAGCCAAGTCGGGACTAGCGGGAGGGCCCCCACCGGGGAGCTGTTTTTT.

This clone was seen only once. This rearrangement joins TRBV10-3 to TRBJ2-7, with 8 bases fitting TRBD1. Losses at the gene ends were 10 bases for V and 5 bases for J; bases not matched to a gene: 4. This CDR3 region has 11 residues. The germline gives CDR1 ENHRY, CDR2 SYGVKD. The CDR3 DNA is TGTGCCAACGGGGGACAGGACGAGCAGTACTTC. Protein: CANGGQDEQYF.

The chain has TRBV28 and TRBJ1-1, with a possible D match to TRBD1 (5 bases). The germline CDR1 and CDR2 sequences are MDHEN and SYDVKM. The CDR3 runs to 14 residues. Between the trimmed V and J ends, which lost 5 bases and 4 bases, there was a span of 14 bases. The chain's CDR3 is CASSQSREVTEAFF. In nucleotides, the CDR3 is TGTGCCAGCAGTCAGTCCAGGGAAGTCACTGAAGCTTTCTTT.

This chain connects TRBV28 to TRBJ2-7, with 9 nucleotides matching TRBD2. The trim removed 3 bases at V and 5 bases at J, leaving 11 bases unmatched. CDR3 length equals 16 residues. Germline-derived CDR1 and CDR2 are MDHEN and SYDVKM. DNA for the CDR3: TGTGCCAGCAGTTTGCGAGGCCTAGCGGGACGTGACGAGCAGTACTTC. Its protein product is CASSLRGLAGRDEQYF.

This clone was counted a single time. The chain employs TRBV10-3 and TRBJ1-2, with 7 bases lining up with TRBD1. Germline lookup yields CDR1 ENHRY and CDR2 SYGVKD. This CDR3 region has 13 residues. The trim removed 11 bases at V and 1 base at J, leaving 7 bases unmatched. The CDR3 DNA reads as TGTGCCGTACCGGGACAGAATAACTATGGCTACACCTTC. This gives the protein CAVPGQNNYGYTF.

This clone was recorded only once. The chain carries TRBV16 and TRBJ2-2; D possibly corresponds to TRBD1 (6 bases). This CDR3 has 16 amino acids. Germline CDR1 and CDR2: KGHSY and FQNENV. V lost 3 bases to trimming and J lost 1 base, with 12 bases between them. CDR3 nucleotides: TGTGCCAGCAGCCACCCTCGAGGGGGGAACACCGGGGAGCTGTTTTTT. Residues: CASSHPRGGNTGELFF. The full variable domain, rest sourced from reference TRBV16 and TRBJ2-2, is GEEVAQTPKHLVRGEGQKAKLYCAPIKGHSYVFWYQQVLKNEFKFLISFQNENVFDETGMPKERFSAKCLPNSPCSLEIQATKLEDSAVYFCASSHPRGGNTGELFFGEGSRLTVL.

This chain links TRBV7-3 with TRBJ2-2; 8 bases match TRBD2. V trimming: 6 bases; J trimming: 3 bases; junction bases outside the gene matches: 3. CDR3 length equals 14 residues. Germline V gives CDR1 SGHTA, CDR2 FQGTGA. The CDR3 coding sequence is TGTGCCAGCAGACGTAGCGGGGACACCGGGGAGCTGTTTTTT. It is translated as CASRRSGDTGELFF. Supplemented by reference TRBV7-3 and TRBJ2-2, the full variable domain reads GAGVSQTPSNKVTEKGKYVELRCDPISGHTALYWYRQSLGQGPEFLIYFQGTGAADDSGLPNDRFFAVRPEGSVSTLKIQRTERGDSAVYLCASRRSGDTGELFFGEGSRLTVL.

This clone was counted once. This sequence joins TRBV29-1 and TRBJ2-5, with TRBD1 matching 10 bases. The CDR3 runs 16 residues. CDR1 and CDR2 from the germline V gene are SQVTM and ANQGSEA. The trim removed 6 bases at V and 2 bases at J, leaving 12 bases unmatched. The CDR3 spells CSVALLTGGSQETQYF. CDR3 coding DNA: TGCAGCGTCGCCCTCTTGACAGGGGGCTCGCAAGAGACCCAGTACTTC.